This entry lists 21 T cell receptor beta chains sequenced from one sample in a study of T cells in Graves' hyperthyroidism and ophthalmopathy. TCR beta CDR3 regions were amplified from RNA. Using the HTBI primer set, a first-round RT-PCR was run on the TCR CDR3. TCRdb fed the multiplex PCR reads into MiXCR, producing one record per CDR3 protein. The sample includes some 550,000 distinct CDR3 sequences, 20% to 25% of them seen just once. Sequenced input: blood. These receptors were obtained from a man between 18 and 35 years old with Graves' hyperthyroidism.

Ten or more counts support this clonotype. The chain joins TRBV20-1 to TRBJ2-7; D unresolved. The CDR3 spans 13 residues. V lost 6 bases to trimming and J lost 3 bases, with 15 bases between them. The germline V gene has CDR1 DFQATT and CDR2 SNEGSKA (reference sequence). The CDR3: CSATPAADYEQYF. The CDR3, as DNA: TGCAGTGCAACCCCGGCGGCGGACTACGAGCAGTACTTC.

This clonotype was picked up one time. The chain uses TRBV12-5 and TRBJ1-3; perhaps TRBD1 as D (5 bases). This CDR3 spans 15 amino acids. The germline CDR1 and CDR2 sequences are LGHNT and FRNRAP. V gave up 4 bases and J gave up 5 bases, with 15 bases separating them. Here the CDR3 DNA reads TGTGCTAGTGGTTCCGGCAGGGAGCAGAGAAACACCATATATTTT. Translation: CASGSGREQRNTIYF.

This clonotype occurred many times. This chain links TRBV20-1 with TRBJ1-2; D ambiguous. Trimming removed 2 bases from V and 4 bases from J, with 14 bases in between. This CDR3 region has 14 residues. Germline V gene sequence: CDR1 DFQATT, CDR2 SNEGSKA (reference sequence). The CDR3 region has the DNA TGCAGTGCTAGACTAGAGAGTAAGACCTATGGCTACACCTTC. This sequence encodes CSARLESKTYGYTF.

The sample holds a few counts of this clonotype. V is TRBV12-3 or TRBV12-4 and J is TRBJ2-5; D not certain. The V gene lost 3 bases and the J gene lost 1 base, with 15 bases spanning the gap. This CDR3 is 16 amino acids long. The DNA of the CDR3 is TGTGCCAGCAGTTTTGATGACGACCGGGCCCAAGAGACCCAGTACTTC. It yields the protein CASSFDDDRAQETQYF.

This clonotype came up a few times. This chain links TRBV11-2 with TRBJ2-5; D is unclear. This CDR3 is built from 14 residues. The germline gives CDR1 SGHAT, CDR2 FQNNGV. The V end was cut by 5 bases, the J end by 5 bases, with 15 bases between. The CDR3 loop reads CASSRAGVLETQYF. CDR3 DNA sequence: TGTGCCAGCAGCCGTGCTGGGGTCCTGGAGACCCAGTACTTC. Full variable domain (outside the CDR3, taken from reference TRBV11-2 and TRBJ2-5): EAGVAQSPRYKIIEKRQSVAFWCNPISGHATLYWYQQILGQGPKLLIQFQNNGVVDDSQLPKDRFSAERLKGVDSTLKIQPAKLEDSAVYLCASSRAGVLETQYFGPGTRLLVL.

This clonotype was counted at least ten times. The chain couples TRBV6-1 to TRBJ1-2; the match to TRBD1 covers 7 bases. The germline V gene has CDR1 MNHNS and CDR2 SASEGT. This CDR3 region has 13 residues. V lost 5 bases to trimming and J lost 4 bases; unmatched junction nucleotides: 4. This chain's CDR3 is CASSRGQVYGYTF. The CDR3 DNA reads TGTGCCAGCAGTCGAGGACAGGTCTATGGCTACACCTTC.

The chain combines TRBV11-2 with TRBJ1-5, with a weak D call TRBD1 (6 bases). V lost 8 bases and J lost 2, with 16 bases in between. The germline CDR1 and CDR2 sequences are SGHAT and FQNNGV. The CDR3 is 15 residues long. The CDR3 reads CASARTGQGNQPQHF. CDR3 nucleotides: TGTGCCAGCGCGCGAACAGGGCAGGGCAATCAGCCCCAGCATTTT.

Here the CDR3 reads CASTEVPGGPGETQYF. DNA for the CDR3: TGTGCCAGCACGGAAGTCCCGGGGGGGCCGGGAGAGACCCAGTACTTC. The chain is built from TRBV12-3 or TRBV12-4 and TRBJ2-5; TRBD2 matches at 8 bases. This CDR3 spans 16 amino acids. J gave up 4 bases and V 7 bases, and 14 bases lay outside the gene matches.

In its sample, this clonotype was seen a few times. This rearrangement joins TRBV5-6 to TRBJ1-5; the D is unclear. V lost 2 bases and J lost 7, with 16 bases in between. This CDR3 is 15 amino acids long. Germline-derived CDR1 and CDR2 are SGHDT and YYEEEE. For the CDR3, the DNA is TGTGCCAGCAGCTTCATGCAGTCGGGGAGGCAGCCCCAGCATTTT. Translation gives CASSFMQSGRQPQHF.

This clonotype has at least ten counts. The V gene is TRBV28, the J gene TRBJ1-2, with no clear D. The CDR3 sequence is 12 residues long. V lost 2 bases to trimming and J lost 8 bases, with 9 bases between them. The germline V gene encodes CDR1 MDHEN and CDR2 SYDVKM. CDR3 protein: CASSLGRTGYTF. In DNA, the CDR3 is TGTGCCAGCAGTTTAGGTCGGACGGGCTACACCTTC.

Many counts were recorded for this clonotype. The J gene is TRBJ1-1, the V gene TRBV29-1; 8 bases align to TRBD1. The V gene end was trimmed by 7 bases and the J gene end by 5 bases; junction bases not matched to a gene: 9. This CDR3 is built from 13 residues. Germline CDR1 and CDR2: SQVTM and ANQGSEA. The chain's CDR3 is CSAPLTGVTEAFF. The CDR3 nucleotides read TGCAGCGCTCCCTTGACAGGGGTTACTGAAGCTTTCTTT.

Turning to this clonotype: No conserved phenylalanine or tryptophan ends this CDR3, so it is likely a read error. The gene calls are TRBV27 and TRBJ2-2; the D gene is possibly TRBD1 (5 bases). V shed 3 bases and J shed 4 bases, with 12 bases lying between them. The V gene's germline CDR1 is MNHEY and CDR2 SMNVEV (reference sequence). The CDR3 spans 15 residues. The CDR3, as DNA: TGTGCCAGCAGTTTCGAGGCAGGGATCACCGGGGAGCTGTTTGTT. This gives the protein CASSFEAGITGELFV.

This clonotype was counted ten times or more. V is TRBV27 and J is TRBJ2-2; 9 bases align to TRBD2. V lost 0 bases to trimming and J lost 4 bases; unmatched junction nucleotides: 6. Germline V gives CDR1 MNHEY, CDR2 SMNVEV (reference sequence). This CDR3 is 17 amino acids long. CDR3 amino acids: CASSLSGRGGGTGELFF. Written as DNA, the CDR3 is TGTGCCAGCAGTTTATCGGGGCGGGGGGGCGGCACCGGGGAGCTGTTTTTT.

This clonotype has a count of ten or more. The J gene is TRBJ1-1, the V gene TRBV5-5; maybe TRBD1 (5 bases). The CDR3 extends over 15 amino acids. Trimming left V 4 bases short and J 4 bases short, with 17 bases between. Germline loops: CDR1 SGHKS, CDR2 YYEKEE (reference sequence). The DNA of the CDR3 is TGTGCCAGCAGCACGAGAGGGGAATCGGGCACTGAAGCTTTCTTT. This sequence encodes CASSTRGESGTEAFF.

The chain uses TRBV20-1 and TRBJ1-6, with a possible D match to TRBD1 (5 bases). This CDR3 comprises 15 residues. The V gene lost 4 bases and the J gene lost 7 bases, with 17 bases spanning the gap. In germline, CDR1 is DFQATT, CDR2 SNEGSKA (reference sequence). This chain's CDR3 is CSAIPRGHLNSPLHF. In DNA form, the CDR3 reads TGCAGTGCTATTCCGAGAGGACACCTAAATTCACCCCTCCACTTT.

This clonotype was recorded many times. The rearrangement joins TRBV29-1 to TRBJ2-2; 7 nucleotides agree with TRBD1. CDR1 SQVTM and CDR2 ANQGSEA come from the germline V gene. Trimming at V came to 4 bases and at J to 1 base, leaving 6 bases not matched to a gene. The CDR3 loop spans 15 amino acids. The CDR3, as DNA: TGCAGCGTTGCTCCGAGACAGGGGAACACCGGGGAGCTGTTTTTT. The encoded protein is CSVAPRQGNTGELFF.

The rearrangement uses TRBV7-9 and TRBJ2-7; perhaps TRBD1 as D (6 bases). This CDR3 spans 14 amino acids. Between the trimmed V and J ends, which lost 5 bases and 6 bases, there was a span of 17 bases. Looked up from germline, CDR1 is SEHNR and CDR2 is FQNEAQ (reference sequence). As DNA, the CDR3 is TGTGCCAGCAGCGGCACCACAGGGTGGGTCGAGCAGTACTTC. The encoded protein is CASSGTTGWVEQYF. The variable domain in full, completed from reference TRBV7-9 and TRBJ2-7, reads DTGVSQNPRHKITKRGQNVTFRCDPISEHNRLYWYRQTLGQGPEFLTYFQNEAQLEKSRLLSDRFSAERPKGSFSTLEIQRTEQGDSAMYLCASSGTTGWVEQYFGPGTRLTVT.

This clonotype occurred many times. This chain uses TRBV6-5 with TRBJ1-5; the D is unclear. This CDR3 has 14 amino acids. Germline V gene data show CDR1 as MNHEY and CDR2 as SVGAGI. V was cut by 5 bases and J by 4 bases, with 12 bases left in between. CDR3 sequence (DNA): TGTGCCAGCAGTCTCGACGCCGAAAATCAGCCCCAGCATTTT. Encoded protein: CASSLDAENQPQHF.

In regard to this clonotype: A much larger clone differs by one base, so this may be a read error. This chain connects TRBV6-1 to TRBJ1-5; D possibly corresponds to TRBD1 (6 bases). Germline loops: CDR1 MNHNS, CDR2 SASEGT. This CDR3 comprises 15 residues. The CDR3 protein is CASTEVGANNQPQHF. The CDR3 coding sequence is TGTGCCAGCACTGAAGTGGGGGCGAACAATCAGCCCCAGCATTTT.

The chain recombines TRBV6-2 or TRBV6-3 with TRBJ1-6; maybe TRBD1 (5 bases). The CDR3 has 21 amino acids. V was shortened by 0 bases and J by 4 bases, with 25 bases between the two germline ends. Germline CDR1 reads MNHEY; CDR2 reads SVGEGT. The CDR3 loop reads CASSYSTRNRNRDGYNSPLHF. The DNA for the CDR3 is TGTGCCAGCAGTTACTCCACCCGAAACCGGAACCGGGACGGATATAATTCACCCCTCCACTTT.

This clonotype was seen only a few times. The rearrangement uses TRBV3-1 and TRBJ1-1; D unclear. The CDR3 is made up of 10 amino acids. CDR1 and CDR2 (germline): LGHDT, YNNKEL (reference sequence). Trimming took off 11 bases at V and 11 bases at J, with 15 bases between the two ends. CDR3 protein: CAGPYDKAFF. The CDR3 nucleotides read TGTGCCGGGCCTTATGATAAGGCTTTCTTT.